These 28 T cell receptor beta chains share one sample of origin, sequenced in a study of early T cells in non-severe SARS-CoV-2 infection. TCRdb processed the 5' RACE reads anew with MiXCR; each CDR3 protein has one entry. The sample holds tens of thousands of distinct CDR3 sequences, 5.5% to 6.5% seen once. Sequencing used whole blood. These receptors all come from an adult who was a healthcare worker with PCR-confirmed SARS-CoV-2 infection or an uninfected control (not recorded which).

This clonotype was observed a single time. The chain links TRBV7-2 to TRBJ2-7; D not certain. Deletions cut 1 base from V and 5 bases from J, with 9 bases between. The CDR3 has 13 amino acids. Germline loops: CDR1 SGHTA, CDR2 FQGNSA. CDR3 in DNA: TGTGCCAGCAGCTTAGAGGCGGAGAACGAGCAGTACTTC. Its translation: CASSLEAENEQYF. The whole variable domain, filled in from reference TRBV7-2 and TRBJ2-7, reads GAGVSQSPSNKVTEKGKDVELRCDPISGHTALYWYRQSLGQGLEFLIYFQGNSAPDKSGLPSDRFSAERTGGSVSTLTIQRTQQEDSAVYLCASSLEAENEQYFGPGTRLTVT.

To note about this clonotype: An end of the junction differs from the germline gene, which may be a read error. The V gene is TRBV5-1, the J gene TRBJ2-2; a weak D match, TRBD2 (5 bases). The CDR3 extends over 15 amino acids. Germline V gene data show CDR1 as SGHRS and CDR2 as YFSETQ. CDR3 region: CASHYDIEGTVELFF. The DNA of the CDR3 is TGCGCCAGCCACTACGATATAGAGGGCACCGTGGAGCTGTTTTTT.

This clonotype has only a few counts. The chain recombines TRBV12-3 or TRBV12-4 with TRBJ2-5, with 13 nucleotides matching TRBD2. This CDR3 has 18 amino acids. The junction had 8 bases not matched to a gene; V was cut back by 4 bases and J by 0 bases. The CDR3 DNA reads TGTGCCAGCAGTTCGCCGACTAGCGGGGGGTTTCACCAAGAGACCCAGTACTTC. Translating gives CASSSPTSGGFHQETQYF.

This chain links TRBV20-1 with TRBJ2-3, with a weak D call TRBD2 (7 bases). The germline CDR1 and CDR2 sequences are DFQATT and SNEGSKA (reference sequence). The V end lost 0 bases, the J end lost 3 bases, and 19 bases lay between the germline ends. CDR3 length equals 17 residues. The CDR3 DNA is TGCAGTGCTAGAGAGGGGCGAGGGGGGGCATGGACAGATACGCAGTATTTT. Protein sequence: CSAREGRGGAWTDTQYF.

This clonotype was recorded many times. The CDR3 region has the DNA TGTGCCAGCAGCTTGGCCTACGGGGGGGCTCTTTGGACAGATACGCAGTATTTT. It translates to CASSLAYGGALWTDTQYF. J is TRBJ2-3 and V is TRBV5-5; 8 bases fit TRBD2. The CDR3 extends over 18 amino acids. Germline CDR1 reads SGHKS; CDR2 reads YYEKEE (reference sequence). With V trimmed by 0 bases and J by 3 bases, 12 bases remained unmatched.

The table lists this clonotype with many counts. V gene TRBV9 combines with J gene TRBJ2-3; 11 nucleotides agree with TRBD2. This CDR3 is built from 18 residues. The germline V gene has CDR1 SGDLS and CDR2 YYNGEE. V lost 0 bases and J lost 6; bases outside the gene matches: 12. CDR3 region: CASSVGGLAGGISDTQYF. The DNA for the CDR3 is TGTGCCAGCAGCGTAGGAGGGCTAGCGGGGGGAATTTCGGATACGCAGTATTTT.

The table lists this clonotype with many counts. The CDR3 DNA sequence: TGCAGCTTCCCCAGGGAGGACTATGGCTACACCTTC. It yields the protein CSFPREDYGYTF. The gene calls are TRBV29-1 and TRBJ1-2, with a possible D match to TRBD1 (5 bases). From germline, CDR1 is SQVTM and CDR2 ANQGSEA. The CDR3 length is 12 residues. Trimming took off 8 bases at V and 3 bases at J, with 13 bases between the two ends. Variable domain in full (rest from reference TRBV29-1 and TRBJ1-2): SAVISQKPSRDICQRGTSLTIQCQVDSQVTMMFWYRQQPGQSLTLIATANQGSEATYESGFVIDKFPISRPNLTFSTLTVSNMSPEDSSIYLCSFPREDYGYTFGSGTRLTVV.

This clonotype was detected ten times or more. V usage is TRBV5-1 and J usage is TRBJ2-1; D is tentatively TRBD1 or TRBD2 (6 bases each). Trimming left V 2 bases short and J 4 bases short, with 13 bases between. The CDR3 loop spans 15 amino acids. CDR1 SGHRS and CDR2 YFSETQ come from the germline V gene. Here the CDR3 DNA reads TGCGCCAGCAGCTTTCAAGGGGGGTTGTACAATGAGCAGTTCTTC. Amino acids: CASSFQGGLYNEQFF.

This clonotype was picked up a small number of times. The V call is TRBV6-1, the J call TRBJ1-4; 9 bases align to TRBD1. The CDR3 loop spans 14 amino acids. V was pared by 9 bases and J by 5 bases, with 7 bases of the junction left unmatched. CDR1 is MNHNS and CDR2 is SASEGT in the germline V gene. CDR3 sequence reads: CASIPGTGNEKLFF. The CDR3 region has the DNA TGTGCCAGTATACCCGGGACAGGGAATGAAAAACTGTTTTTT.

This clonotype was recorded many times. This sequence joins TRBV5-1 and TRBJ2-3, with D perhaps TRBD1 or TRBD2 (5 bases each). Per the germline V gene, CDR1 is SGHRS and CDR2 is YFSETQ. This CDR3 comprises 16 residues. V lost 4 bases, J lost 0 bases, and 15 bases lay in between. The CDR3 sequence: CASSPGAGASTDTQYF. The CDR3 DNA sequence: TGCGCCAGCAGCCCCGGGGCCGGAGCTAGCACAGATACGCAGTATTTT.

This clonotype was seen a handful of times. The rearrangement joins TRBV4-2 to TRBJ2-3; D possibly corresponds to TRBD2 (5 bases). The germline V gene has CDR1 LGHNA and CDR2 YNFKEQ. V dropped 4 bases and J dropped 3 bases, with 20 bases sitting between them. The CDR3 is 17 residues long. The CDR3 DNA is TGTGCCAGCAGCCCCGTCACCTTACTTGAGGGAACAGATACGCAGTATTTT. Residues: CASSPVTLLEGTDTQYF.

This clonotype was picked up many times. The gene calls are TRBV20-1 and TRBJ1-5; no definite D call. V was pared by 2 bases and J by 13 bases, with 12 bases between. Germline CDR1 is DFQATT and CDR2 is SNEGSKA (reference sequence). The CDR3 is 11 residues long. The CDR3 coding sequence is TGCAGTGCTAGAAGGGCCCTCGAGCAGCATTTT. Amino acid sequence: CSARRALEQHF.

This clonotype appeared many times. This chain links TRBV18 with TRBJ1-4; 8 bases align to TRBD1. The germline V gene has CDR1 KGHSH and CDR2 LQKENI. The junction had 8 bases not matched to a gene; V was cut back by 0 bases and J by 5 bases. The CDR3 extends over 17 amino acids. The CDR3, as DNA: TGTGCCAGCTCACCACCCTTTGGGACAGGTCCGAATGAAAAACTGTTTTTT. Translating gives CASSPPFGTGPNEKLFF.

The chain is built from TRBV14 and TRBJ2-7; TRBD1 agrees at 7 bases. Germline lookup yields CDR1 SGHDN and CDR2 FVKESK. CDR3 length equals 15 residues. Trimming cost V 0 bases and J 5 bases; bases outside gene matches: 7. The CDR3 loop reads CASSQDGDRLNEQYF. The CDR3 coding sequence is TGTGCCAGCAGCCAAGATGGGGACAGACTCAACGAGCAGTACTTC.

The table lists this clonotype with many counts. CDR3 nucleotide sequence: TGTGCCAGCAGCCAGTTAGGGCTGGGGGATTCACCCCTCCACTTT. It specifies CASSQLGLGDSPLHF. The chain is built from TRBV3-1 and TRBJ1-6, with D possibly TRBD1 on 5 matching bases. This CDR3 has 15 amino acids. The germline V gene encodes CDR1 LGHDT and CDR2 YNNKEL (reference sequence). The germline V and J ends were trimmed by 3 bases and 8 bases, with 14 bases remaining between them.

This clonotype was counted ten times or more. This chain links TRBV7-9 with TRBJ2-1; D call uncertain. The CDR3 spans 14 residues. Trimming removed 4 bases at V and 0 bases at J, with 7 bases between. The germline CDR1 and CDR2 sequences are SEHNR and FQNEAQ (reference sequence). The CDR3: CASSSSLSYNEQFF. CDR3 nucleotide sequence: TGTGCCAGCAGCTCGAGCCTCTCCTACAATGAGCAGTTCTTC.

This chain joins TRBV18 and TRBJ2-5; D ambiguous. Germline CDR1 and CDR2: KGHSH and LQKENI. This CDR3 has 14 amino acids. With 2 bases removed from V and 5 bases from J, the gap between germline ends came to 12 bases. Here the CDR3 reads CASSPVGGLETQYF. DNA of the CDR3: TGTGCCAGCTCACCAGTCGGCGGTCTGGAGACCCAGTACTTC.

The CDR3 sequence: CASSRRTVTTGELFF. CDR3 in DNA: TGTGCCAGCAGCCGTCGGACAGTTACGACCGGGGAGCTGTTTTTT. The V and J genes are TRBV3-1 and TRBJ2-2; D might be TRBD1 (6 bases). Germline-derived CDR1 and CDR2 are LGHDT and YNNKEL (reference sequence). Trimming cost V 4 bases and J 5 bases, with 14 bases left between them. The CDR3 extends over 15 amino acids.

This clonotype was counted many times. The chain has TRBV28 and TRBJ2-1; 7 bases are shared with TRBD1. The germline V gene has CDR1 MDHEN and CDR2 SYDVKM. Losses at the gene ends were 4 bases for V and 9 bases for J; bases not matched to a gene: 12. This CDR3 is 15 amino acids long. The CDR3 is CASSSPGTARGEQFF. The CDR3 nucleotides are TGTGCCAGCAGTTCCCCCGGGACAGCCCGCGGTGAGCAGTTCTTC.

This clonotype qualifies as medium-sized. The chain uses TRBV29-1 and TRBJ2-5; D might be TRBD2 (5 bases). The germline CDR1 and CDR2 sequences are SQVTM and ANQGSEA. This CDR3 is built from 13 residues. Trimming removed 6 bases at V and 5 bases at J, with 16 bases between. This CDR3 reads CSVLDPLRETQYF. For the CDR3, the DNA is TGCAGCGTACTAGACCCCCTAAGGGAGACCCAGTACTTC.

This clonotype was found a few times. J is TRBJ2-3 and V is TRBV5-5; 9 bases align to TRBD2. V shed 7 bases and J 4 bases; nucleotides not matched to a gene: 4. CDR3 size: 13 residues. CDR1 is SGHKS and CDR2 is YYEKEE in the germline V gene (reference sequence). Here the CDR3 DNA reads TGTGCCAGCGGGGAGCGGGGGGCAGATACGCAGTATTTT. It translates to CASGERGADTQYF.

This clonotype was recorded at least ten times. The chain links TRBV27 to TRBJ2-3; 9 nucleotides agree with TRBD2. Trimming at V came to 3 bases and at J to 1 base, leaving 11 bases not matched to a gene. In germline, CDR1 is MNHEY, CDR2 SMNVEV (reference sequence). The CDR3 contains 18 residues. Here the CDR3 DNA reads TGTGCCAGCAGTTTTCAAGGCCAGCGGGGGGTGCGCACAGATACGCAGTATTTT. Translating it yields CASSFQGQRGVRTDTQYF.

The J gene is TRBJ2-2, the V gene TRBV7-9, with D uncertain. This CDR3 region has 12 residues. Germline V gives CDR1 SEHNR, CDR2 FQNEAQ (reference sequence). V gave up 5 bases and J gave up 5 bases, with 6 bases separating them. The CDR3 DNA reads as TGTGCCAGCAGCCTTGCTACCGGGGAGCTGTTTTTT. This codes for CASSLATGELFF.

In nucleotides, the CDR3 is TGTGCCAGCAGCGCAGCATGGAGCTCCTACGAGCAGTACTTC. The encoded protein is CASSAAWSSYEQYF. This chain uses TRBV7-9 with TRBJ2-7; D remains unclear. This CDR3 comprises 14 residues. Germline values: CDR1 SEHNR, CDR2 FQNEAQ (reference sequence). V lost 5 bases and J 0 bases, leaving 11 bases between the germline ends.

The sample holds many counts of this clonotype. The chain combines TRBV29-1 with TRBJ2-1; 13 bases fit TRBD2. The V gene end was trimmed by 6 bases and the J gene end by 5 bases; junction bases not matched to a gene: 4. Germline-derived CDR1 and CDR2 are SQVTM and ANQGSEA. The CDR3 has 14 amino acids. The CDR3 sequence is CSVAGTSGDNEQFF. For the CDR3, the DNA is TGCAGCGTGGCTGGGACTAGCGGGGACAATGAGCAGTTCTTC.

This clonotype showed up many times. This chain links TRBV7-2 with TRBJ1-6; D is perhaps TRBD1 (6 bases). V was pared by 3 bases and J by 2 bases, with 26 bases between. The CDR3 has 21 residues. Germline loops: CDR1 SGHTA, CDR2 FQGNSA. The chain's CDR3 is CASSFIAWQGREVTYNSPLHF. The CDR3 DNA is TGTGCCAGCAGCTTCATTGCCTGGCAGGGGCGGGAAGTCACCTATAATTCACCCCTCCACTTT.

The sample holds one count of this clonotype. The CDR3 here is CASSATQGSSYEQYF. The CDR3 DNA sequence: TGTGCCAGCAGCGCGACACAGGGGAGCTCCTACGAGCAGTACTTC. V gene TRBV7-9 combines with J gene TRBJ2-7; 7 bases match TRBD1. V was pared by 5 bases and J by 0 bases, with 7 bases of the junction left unmatched. Looked up from germline, CDR1 is SEHNR and CDR2 is FQNEAQ (reference sequence). The CDR3 runs to 15 residues.

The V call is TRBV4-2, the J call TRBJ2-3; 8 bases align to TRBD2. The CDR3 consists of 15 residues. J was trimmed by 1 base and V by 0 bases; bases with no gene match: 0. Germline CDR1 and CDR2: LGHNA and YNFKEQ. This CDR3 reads CASSQDGGGTDTQYF. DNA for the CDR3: TGTGCCAGCAGCCAAGACGGGGGGGGCACAGATACGCAGTATTTT.